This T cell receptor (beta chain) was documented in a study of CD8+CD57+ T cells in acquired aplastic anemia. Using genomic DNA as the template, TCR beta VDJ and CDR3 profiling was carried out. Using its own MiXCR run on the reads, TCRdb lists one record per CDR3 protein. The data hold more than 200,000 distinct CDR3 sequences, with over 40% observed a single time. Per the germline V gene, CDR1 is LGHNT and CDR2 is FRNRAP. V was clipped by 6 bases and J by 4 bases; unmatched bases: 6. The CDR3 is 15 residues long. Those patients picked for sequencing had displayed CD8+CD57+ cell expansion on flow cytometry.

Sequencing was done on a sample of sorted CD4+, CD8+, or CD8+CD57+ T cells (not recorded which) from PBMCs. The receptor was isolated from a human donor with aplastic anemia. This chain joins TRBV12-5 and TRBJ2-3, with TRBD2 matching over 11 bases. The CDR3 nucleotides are TGTGCTAGTGGCCCTAGCGGGGGGTCCGCAGATACGCAGTATTTT. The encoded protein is CASGPSGGSADTQYF.